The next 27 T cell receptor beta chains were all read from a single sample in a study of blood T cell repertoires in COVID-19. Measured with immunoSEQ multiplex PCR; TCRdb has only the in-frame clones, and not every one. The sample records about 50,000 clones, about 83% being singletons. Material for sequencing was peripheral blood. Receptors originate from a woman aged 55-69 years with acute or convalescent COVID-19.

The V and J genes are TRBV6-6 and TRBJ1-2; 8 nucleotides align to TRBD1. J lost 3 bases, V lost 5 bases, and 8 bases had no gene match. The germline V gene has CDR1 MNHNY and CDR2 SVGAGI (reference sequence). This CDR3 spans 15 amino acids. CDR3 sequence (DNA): TGTGCCAGCAGTACCCGGACAGGGATGGACTATGGCTACACCTTC. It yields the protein CASSTRTGMDYGYTF.

CDR3 region: CASSARQIQNEQYF. As DNA, the CDR3 is TGTGCCAGCAGCGCGCGACAGATTCAAAACGAGCAGTACTTC. The rearrangement uses TRBV7-9 and TRBJ2-7; TRBD1 might be the D (5 bases). Trimming left V 5 bases short and J 5 bases short, with 16 bases between. The CDR3 is 14 residues long. Germline CDR1 is SEHNR and CDR2 is FQNEAQ (reference sequence).

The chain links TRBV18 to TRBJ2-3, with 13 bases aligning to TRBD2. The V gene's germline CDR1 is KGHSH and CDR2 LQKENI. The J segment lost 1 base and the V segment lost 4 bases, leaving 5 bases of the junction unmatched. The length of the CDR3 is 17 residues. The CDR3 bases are TGTGCCAGCTCACAACTAGCGGGAGGGCTAGGCACAGATACGCAGTATTTT. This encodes CASSQLAGGLGTDTQYF.

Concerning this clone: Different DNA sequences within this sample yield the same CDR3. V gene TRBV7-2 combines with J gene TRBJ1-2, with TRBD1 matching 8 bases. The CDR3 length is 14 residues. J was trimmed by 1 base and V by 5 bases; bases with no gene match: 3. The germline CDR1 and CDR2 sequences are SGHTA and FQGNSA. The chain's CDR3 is CASSLGQGNYGYTF. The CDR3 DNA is TGTGCCAGCAGCCTAGGACAGGGTAACTATGGCTACACCTTC.

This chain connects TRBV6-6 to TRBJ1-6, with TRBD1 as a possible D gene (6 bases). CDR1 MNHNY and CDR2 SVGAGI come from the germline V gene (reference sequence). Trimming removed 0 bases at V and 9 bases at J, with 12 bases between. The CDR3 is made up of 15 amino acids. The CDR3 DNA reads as TGTGCCAGCAGTTACTCGGGGCAGGGGAGTTCACCCCTCCACTTT. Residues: CASSYSGQGSSPLHF.

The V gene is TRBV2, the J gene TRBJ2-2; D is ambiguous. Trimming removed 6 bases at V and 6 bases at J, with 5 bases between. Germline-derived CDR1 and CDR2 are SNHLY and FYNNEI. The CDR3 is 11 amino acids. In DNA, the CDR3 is TGTGCCAGCAGCCCATCCGGGGAGCTGTTTTTT. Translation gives CASSPSGELFF.

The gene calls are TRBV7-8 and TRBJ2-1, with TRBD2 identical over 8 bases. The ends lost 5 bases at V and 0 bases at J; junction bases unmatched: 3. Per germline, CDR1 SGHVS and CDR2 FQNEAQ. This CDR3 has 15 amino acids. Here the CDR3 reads CASSRSGTSYNEQFF. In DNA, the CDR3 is TGTGCCAGCAGCCGTAGCGGGACCTCCTACAATGAGCAGTTCTTC. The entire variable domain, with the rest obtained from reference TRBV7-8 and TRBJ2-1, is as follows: GAGVSQSPRYKVAKRGQDVALRCDPISGHVSLFWYQQALGQGPEFLTYFQNEAQLDKSGLPSDRFFAERPEGSVSTLKIQRTQQEDSAVYLCASSRSGTSYNEQFFGPGTRLTVL.

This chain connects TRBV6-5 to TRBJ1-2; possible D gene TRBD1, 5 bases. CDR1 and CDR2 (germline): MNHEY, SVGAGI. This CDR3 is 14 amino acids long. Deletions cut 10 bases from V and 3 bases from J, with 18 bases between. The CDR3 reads CATSGRGGDYGYTF. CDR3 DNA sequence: TGTGCCACAAGTGGACGCGGGGGAGACTATGGCTACACCTTC.

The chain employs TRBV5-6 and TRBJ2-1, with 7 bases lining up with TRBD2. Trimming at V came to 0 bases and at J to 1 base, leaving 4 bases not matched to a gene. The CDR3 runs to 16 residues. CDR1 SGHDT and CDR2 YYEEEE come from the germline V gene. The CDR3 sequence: CASSLAKGGSYNEQFF. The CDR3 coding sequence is TGTGCCAGCAGCTTGGCCAAGGGAGGGTCCTACAATGAGCAGTTCTTC.

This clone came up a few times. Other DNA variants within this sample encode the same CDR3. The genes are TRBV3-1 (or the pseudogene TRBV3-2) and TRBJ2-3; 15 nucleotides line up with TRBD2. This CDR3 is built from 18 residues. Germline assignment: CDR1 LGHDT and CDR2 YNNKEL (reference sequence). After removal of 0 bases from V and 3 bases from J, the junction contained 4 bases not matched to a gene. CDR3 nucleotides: TGTGCCAGCAGCCAAGAGGGACTAGCGGGGGGCGGTACAGATACGCAGTATTTT. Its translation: CASSQEGLAGGGTDTQYF.

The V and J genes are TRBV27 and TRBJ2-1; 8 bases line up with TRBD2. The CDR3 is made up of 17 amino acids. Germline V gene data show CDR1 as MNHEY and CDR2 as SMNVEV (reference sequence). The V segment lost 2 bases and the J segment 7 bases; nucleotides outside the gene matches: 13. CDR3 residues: CASSLEYRTSFSNEQFF. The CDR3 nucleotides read TGTGCCAGCAGTTTAGAGTACCGGACTAGCTTTAGTAATGAGCAGTTCTTC.

The CDR3 sequence: CASSLVQDTDTQYF. For the CDR3, the DNA is TGTGCCAGCAGCTTAGTGCAGGATACAGATACGCAGTATTTT. V and J are TRBV7-9 and TRBJ2-3, with D unclear. The V end lost 1 base, the J end lost 3 bases, and 8 bases lay between the germline ends. The germline CDR1 and CDR2 sequences are SEHNR and FQNEAQ (reference sequence). The CDR3 sequence is 14 residues long.

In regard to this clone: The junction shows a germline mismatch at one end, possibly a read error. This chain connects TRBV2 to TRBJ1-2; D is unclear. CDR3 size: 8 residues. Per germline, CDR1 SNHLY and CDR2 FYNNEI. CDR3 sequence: CASSERHF. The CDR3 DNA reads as TGTGCCAGCAGTGAGAGACACTTC.

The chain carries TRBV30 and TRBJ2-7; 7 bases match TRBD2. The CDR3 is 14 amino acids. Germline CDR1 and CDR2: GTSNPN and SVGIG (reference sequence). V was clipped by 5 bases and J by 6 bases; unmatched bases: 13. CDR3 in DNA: TGTGCCTGGGGGGCGGGAGACGAATTAGGCGAGCAGTACTTC. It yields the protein CAWGAGDELGEQYF.

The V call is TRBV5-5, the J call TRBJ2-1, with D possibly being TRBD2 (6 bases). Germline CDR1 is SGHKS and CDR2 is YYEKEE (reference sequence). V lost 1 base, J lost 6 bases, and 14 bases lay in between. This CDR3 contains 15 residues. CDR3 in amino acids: CASSLITSLLNEQFF. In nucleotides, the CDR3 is TGTGCCAGCAGCTTGATAACTAGCCTTCTCAATGAGCAGTTCTTC.

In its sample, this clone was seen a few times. The CDR3 DNA follows: TGCGCCAGCAGCTTCGGGGGTCAAGAGACCCAGTACTTC. It translates to CASSFGGQETQYF. This rearrangement joins TRBV5-1 to TRBJ2-5; D possibly corresponds to TRBD2 (6 bases). Per germline, CDR1 SGHRS and CDR2 YFSETQ. The CDR3 has 13 amino acids. V lost 2 bases to trimming and J lost 2 bases, with 7 bases between them. The full variable domain, completed using reference TRBV5-1 and TRBJ2-5, is KAGVTQTPRYLIKTRGQQVTLSCSPISGHRSVSWYQQTPGQGLQFLFEYFSETQRNKGNFPGRFSGRQFSNSRSEMNVSTLELGDSALYLCASSFGGQETQYFGPGTRLLVL.

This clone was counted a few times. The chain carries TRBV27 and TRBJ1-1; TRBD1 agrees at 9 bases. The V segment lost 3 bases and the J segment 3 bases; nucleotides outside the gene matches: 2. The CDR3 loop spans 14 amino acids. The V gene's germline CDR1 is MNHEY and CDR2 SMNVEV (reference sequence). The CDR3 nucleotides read TGTGCCAGCAGTTTGGACAGGGGTTACACTGAAGCTTTCTTT. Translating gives CASSLDRGYTEAFF.

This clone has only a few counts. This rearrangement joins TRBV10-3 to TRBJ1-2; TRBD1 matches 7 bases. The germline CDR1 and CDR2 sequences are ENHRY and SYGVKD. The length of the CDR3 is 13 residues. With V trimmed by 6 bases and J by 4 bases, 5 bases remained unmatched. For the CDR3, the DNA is TGTGCCATCAGAGACAGGGTCGGCTATGGCTACACCTTC. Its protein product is CAIRDRVGYGYTF.

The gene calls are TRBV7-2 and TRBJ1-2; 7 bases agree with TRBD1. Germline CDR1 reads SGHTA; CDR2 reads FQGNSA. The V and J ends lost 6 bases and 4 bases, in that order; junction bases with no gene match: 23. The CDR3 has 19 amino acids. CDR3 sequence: CASRSLGGQGVLIPYGYTF. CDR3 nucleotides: TGTGCCAGCAGGTCTCTTGGTGGGCAGGGGGTCCTCATCCCCTATGGCTACACCTTC.

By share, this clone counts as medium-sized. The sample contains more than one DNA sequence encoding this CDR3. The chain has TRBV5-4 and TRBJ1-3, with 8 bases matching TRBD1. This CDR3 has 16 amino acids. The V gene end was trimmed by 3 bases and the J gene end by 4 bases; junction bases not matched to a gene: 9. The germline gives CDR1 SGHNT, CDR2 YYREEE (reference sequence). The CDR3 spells CASSSPGQDSGNTIYF. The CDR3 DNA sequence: TGTGCCAGCAGCTCGCCGGGACAGGACTCCGGAAACACCATATATTTT.

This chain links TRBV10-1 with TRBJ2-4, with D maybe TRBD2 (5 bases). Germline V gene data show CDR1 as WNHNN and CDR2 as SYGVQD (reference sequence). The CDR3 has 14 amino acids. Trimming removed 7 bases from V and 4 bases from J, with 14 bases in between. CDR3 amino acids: CASKRREAKNIQYF. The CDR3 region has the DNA TGCGCCAGCAAACGCCGGGAAGCGAAAAACATTCAGTACTTC.

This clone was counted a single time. CDR3 nucleotides: TGTGCCAGCAGTTTCGAGGGAGCCGGGACTAGCGAACACAATGAGCAGTTCTTC. This sequence encodes CASSFEGAGTSEHNEQFF. The chain uses TRBV27 and TRBJ2-1; 10 bases map to TRBD2. This CDR3 contains 18 residues. In germline, CDR1 is MNHEY, CDR2 SMNVEV (reference sequence). The J segment lost 5 bases and the V segment lost 3 bases, leaving 13 bases of the junction unmatched.

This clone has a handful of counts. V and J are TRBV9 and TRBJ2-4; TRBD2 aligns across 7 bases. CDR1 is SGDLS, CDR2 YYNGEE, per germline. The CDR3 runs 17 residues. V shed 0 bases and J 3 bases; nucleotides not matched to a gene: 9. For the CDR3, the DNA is TGTGCCAGCAGCGTAGACCCTGGGGCGGGGGTCAAAAACATTCAGTACTTC. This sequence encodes CASSVDPGAGVKNIQYF.

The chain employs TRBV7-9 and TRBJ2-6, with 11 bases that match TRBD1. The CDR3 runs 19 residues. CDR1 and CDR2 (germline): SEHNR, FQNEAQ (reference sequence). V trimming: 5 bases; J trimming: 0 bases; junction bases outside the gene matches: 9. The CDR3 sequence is CASSPWTGGAPSGANVLTF. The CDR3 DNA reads TGTGCCAGCAGCCCCTGGACAGGGGGCGCCCCCTCTGGGGCCAACGTCCTGACTTTC. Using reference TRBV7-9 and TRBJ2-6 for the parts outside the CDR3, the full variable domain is DTGVSQNPRHKITKRGQNVTFRCDPISEHNRLYWYRQTLGQGPEFLTYFQNEAQLEKSRLLSDRFSAERPKGSFSTLEIQRTEQGDSAMYLCASSPWTGGAPSGANVLTFGAGSRLTVL.

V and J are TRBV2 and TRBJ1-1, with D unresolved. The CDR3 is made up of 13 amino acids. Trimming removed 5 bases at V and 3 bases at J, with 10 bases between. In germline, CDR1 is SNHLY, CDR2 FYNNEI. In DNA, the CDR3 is TGTGCCAGCAGTTACGGGGAGTACACTGAAGCTTTCTTT. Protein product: CASSYGEYTEAFF.

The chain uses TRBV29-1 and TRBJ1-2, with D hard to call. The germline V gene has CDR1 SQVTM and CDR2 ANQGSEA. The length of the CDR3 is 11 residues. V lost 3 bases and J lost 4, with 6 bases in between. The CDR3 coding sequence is TGCAGCGTTGACCTCCTCTATGGCTACACCTTC. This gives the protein CSVDLLYGYTF. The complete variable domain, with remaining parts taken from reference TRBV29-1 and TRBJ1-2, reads SAVISQKPSRDICQRGTSLTIQCQVDSQVTMMFWYRQQPGQSLTLIATANQGSEATYESGFVIDKFPISRPNLTFSTLTVSNMSPEDSSIYLCSVDLLYGYTFGSGTRLTVV.

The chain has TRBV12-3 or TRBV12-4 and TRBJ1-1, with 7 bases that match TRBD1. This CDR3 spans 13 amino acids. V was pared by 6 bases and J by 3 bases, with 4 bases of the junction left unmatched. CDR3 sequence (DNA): TGTGCCAGCAGCTATACAGGGGACACTGAAGCTTTCTTT. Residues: CASSYTGDTEAFF.